These 27 T cell receptor beta chains were sequenced from one sample in a study of T cell responses to AZD1222 COVID-19 vaccine. Generated by immunoSEQ multiplex PCR, the TCRdb table keeps only in-frame clones and is missing some. This sample has around 100,000 clones, with around 94% found just once. Specimen: peripheral blood, collected on day 0 of AZD1222 vaccination. The receptors come from an adult in good health.

V is TRBV15 and J is TRBJ2-7; TRBD1 aligns across 7 bases. There are 14 residues in the CDR3. Trimming at V came to 3 bases and at J to 5 bases, leaving 7 bases not matched to a gene. Looked up from germline, CDR1 is LNHNV and CDR2 is YYDKDF (reference sequence). CDR3 region: CATSSDRQGHEQYF. The CDR3 nucleotides are TGTGCCACCAGCAGCGACCGACAGGGTCACGAGCAGTACTTC.

The chain joins TRBV19 to TRBJ1-1, with D uncertain. CDR3 length: 11 residues. V was shortened by 8 bases and J by 1 base, with 5 bases between the two germline ends. The germline V gene has CDR1 LNHDA and CDR2 SQIVND (reference sequence). CDR3 bases: TGTGCCAGTGACTCGAACACTGAAGCTTTCTTT. Translation: CASDSNTEAFF.

The chain carries TRBV13 and TRBJ2-7; 7 nucleotides align to TRBD2. Germline V CDR1 and CDR2: PRHDT, FYEKMQ (reference sequence). J gave up 0 bases and V 0 bases, and 11 bases lay outside the gene matches. CDR3 size: 18 residues. CDR3 sequence: CASSLGGGRRASSYEQYF. The DNA for the CDR3 is TGTGCCAGCAGCTTAGGCGGGGGGAGGCGGGCGAGCTCCTACGAGCAGTACTTC.

The gene calls are TRBV29-1 and TRBJ1-2; 9 nucleotides align to TRBD1. The CDR3 sequence is 12 residues long. The V segment lost 5 bases and the J segment 6 bases; nucleotides outside the gene matches: 4. Germline values: CDR1 SQVTM, CDR2 ANQGSEA. The CDR3 spells CSVLTGGDGYTF. CDR3 DNA sequence: TGCAGCGTTTTAACAGGGGGCGATGGCTACACCTTC.

This chain links TRBV19 with TRBJ1-5, with TRBD1 matching over 9 bases. Losses at the gene ends were 6 bases for V and 4 bases for J; bases not matched to a gene: 10. The CDR3 contains 16 residues. Germline loops: CDR1 LNHDA, CDR2 SQIVND (reference sequence). DNA of the CDR3: TGTGCCAGTAGCCCACAGGACAGGGGAGGTAATCAGCCCCAGCATTTT. Translating gives CASSPQDRGGNQPQHF.

The V gene is TRBV3-1 (or the pseudogene TRBV3-2), the J gene TRBJ2-5; D not resolved. This CDR3 comprises 18 residues. Looked up from germline, CDR1 is LGHDT and CDR2 is YNNKEL (reference sequence). The V and J ends lost 1 base and 9 bases respectively, with 27 bases between them. The CDR3 DNA follows: TGTGCCAGCAGCCAAGGATTGCGATGGGCGGAACAAAGAAAGGCCCAGTACTTC. This gives the protein CASSQGLRWAEQRKAQYF.

This clone came up once. This chain connects TRBV6-1 to TRBJ2-7, with 9 bases that match TRBD2. The CDR3 extends over 17 amino acids. Germline assignment: CDR1 MNHNS and CDR2 SASEGT. The J segment lost 0 bases and the V segment lost 0 bases, leaving 6 bases of the junction unmatched. The CDR3: CASSEALASGTSYEQYF. The CDR3 region has the DNA TGTGCCAGCAGTGAAGCTCTGGCTAGCGGGACCTCCTACGAGCAGTACTTC.

CDR3: CASSVTGDYEQYF. CDR3 DNA sequence: TGCGCCAGCAGTGTAACAGGAGACTACGAGCAGTACTTC. The J gene is TRBJ2-7, the V gene TRBV10-1; D is perhaps TRBD1 (5 bases). This CDR3 comprises 13 residues. The germline V gene has CDR1 WNHNN and CDR2 SYGVQD (reference sequence). V lost 4 bases, J lost 3 bases, and 10 bases lay in between.

The chain is built from TRBV9 and TRBJ2-2; D is unclear. V dropped 4 bases and J dropped 6 bases, with 13 bases sitting between them. Germline V CDR1 and CDR2: SGDLS, YYNGEE. The CDR3 runs to 14 residues. CDR3 nucleotides: TGTGCCAGCAGCTTCTCTAGGGTTGCCGGGGAGCTGTTTTTT. The encoded protein is CASSFSRVAGELFF.

This clone is a singleton in its sample. This chain joins TRBV19 and TRBJ2-2, with a weak D call TRBD1 (6 bases). V was shortened by 2 bases and J by 3 bases, with 13 bases between the two germline ends. CDR3 length equals 16 residues. Germline V gene data show CDR1 as LNHDA and CDR2 as SQIVND (reference sequence). The CDR3 spells CASSIWRGGDTGELFF. As DNA, the CDR3 is TGTGCCAGTAGTATATGGAGAGGGGGAGACACCGGGGAGCTGTTTTTT.

CDR3 in DNA: TGTGCCAGCTCGCTCAAATCCACAGGGGGTACTAGCACAGATACGCAGTATTTT. This translates into CASSLKSTGGTSTDTQYF. This chain uses TRBV18 with TRBJ2-3, with 8 bases matching TRBD1. CDR3 size: 18 residues. J lost 0 bases, V lost 6 bases, and 14 bases had no gene match. CDR1 is KGHSH, CDR2 LQKENI, per germline.

The chain carries TRBV29-1 and TRBJ1-1, with D maybe TRBD1 (6 bases). The CDR3 sequence is 12 residues long. Trimming pared 7 bases from V and 5 bases from J, leaving 14 bases between. CDR1 and CDR2 from the germline V gene are SQVTM and ANQGSEA. The CDR3 reads CSGREQGTEAFF. The CDR3 region has the DNA TGCAGCGGCCGAGAACAGGGTACTGAAGCTTTCTTT.

The V call is TRBV27, the J call TRBJ2-7; no definite D call. The V and J ends lost 3 bases and 3 bases respectively, with 18 bases between them. CDR1 is MNHEY and CDR2 is SMNVEV in the germline V gene (reference sequence). The CDR3 consists of 16 residues. In nucleotides, the CDR3 is TGTGCCAGCAGTTTGTGTCGGGTCCCTAACCTCTACGAGCAGTACTTC. Translation gives CASSLCRVPNLYEQYF.

This clone was detected only once. The V gene is TRBV9, the J gene TRBJ2-7; TRBD1 aligns across 8 bases. The germline V gene encodes CDR1 SGDLS and CDR2 YYNGEE. The CDR3 has 14 amino acids. Trimming removed 4 bases from V and 3 bases from J; junction bases left unmatched: 6. CDR3 amino acids: CASSPSGQVYEQYF. The DNA of the CDR3 is TGTGCCAGCAGCCCGTCGGGACAGGTCTACGAGCAGTACTTC.

The chain combines TRBV4-3 with TRBJ1-3; 9 bases align to TRBD1. This CDR3 spans 17 amino acids. V shed 0 bases, J shed 4 bases, and the junction held 7 bases outside the gene matches. From germline, CDR1 is LGHNA and CDR2 YSLEER. The CDR3 DNA reads as TGCGCCAGCAGCCAAGATAGAATAACAGGGGGCGGAAACACCATATATTTT. This sequence encodes CASSQDRITGGGNTIYF.

The chain uses TRBV5-1 and TRBJ1-4; D is unresolved. Germline CDR1 reads SGHRS; CDR2 reads YFSETQ. This CDR3 is built from 14 residues. V was trimmed by 6 bases and J by 3 bases, leaving 12 bases between them. The CDR3 region is CASKINSANEKLFF. CDR3 DNA: TGCGCCAGCAAAATAAACAGTGCTAATGAAAAACTGTTTTTT.

The chain employs TRBV3-1 (or the pseudogene TRBV3-2) and TRBJ1-2, with D possibly matching TRBD1 (5 bases). With 3 bases removed from V and 0 bases from J, the gap between germline ends came to 11 bases. The CDR3 contains 15 residues. Looked up from germline, CDR1 is LGHDT and CDR2 is YNNKEL (reference sequence). Written as DNA, the CDR3 is TGTGCCAGCAGCCATCCTACAGGAGCTAACTATGGCTACACCTTC. Amino acid sequence: CASSHPTGANYGYTF.

This clone was counted once. V and J are TRBV7-9 and TRBJ1-5; D is perhaps TRBD1 (5 bases). Looked up from germline, CDR1 is SEHNR and CDR2 is FQNEAQ (reference sequence). The CDR3 is 14 residues long. Trimming took off 5 bases at V and 4 bases at J, with 12 bases between the two ends. The chain's CDR3 is CASSQGHPNQPQHF. The CDR3 DNA follows: TGTGCCAGCAGCCAAGGACACCCAAATCAGCCCCAGCATTTT.

V usage is TRBV7-3 and J usage is TRBJ2-1, with 8 nucleotides matching TRBD2. This CDR3 comprises 15 residues. V was clipped by 1 base and J by 8 bases; unmatched bases: 7. Per the germline V gene, CDR1 is SGHTA and CDR2 is FQGTGA. CDR3 sequence reads: CASSLMGGGLDEQFF. The CDR3 DNA reads as TGTGCCAGCAGCTTAATGGGCGGGGGGCTTGATGAGCAGTTCTTC.

This clone was found once. This sequence joins TRBV28 and TRBJ1-1; TRBD1 matches 7 bases. Germline values: CDR1 MDHEN, CDR2 SYDVKM. The CDR3 is made up of 13 amino acids. J lost 5 bases, V lost 2 bases, and 2 bases had no gene match. In DNA, the CDR3 is TGTGCCAGCAGTTTACCAGGGGGGACTGAAGCTTTCTTT. This codes for CASSLPGGTEAFF.

The chain employs TRBV6-5 and TRBJ1-1, with D unresolved. V was shortened by 6 bases and J by 0 bases, with 8 bases between the two germline ends. The germline V gene encodes CDR1 MNHEY and CDR2 SVGAGI. There are 13 residues in the CDR3. CDR3 coding DNA: TGTGCCAGCAGGGAGGGTTTGAACACTGAAGCTTTCTTT. Protein: CASREGLNTEAFF.

The J gene is TRBJ1-4, the V gene TRBV9; D is uncertain. Germline CDR1 reads SGDLS; CDR2 reads YYNGEE. V was clipped by 3 bases and J by 0 bases, with 9 bases between them. CDR3 length: 15 residues. This CDR3 reads CASSGGKTTNEKLFF. In DNA, the CDR3 is TGTGCCAGCAGCGGCGGGAAGACAACTAATGAAAAACTGTTTTTT.

V gene TRBV3-1 (or the pseudogene TRBV3-2) combines with J gene TRBJ1-4, with D possibly matching TRBD1 (5 bases). Trimming cost V 3 bases and J 4 bases, with 21 bases left between them. Looked up from germline, CDR1 is LGHDT and CDR2 is YNNKEL (reference sequence). The CDR3 loop spans 18 amino acids. The CDR3 region is CASSHSHPRQPYNEKLFF. The DNA for the CDR3 is TGTGCCAGCAGCCACTCTCACCCGAGACAGCCCTATAATGAAAAACTGTTTTTT.

The rearrangement uses TRBV6-5 and TRBJ1-1, with D hard to call. With 0 bases removed from V and 2 bases from J, the gap between germline ends came to 13 bases. Germline V gene sequence: CDR1 MNHEY, CDR2 SVGAGI. The CDR3 has 16 residues. Here the CDR3 DNA reads TGTGCCAGCAGTTACTCGGCCTCTCCTACTAACACTGAAGCTTTCTTT. Its protein is CASSYSASPTNTEAFF.

V usage is TRBV2 and J usage is TRBJ1-1, with D possibly TRBD1 on 5 matching bases. The ends were cut back, 6 bases at V and 4 bases at J, with 9 bases in the middle. CDR1 and CDR2 from the germline V gene are SNHLY and FYNNEI. This CDR3 contains 12 residues. CDR3 DNA sequence: TGTGCCAGCAGGGCAGGGTTCACTGAAGCTTTCTTT. Amino acids: CASRAGFTEAFF.

This sequence joins TRBV29-1 and TRBJ1-1, with no clear D. The germline CDR1 and CDR2 sequences are SQVTM and ANQGSEA. This CDR3 region has 13 residues. Trimming cost V 4 bases and J 0 bases, with 9 bases left between them. The CDR3 DNA reads as TGCAGCGTTGGTCTTATACTGAACACTGAAGCTTTCTTT. Its protein product is CSVGLILNTEAFF.

The chain links TRBV6-5 to TRBJ1-2; no definite D call. The V and J ends lost 6 bases and 7 bases respectively, with 15 bases between them. Germline CDR1 and CDR2: MNHEY and SVGAGI. This CDR3 is 13 amino acids long. CDR3 DNA: TGTGCCAGCAGCCCCACTACGGCGGGTGGCTACACCTTC. Its translation: CASSPTTAGGYTF.